The rows below give T cell receptor beta chains drawn from one sample of a study of blood T cell repertoires in COVID-19. Generated by immunoSEQ multiplex PCR, the TCRdb table keeps only in-frame clones and is missing some. Here the sample spans just over 95,000 clones, 82% being singletons. Sequencing was performed on peripheral blood. The origin of the receptors is a man of 80 years or more with acute or convalescent COVID-19. Both conserved end residues are part of each CDR3. The D gene is left open where the match is weak. The size of a clone is reported for some rows only, either as once, few or many, or as a class for expanded clones.

- | - | TRBJ1-1 | TRBV6-5 | TGTGCCAGCAGTTATGATGGGAGGACTGAAGCTTTCTTT | CASSYDGRTEAFF
TRBD1 | - | TRBJ2-1 | TRBV7-9 | TGTGCCAGCAGCCTACACCACAGGGGATTCGGCTACAATGAGCAGTTCTTC | CASSLHHRGFGYNEQFF
TRBD1 | - | TRBJ1-1 | TRBV19 | TGTGCCAGTAGGACAGGGGGCTCGAACACTGAAGCTTTCTTT | CASRTGGSNTEAFF
- | - | TRBJ2-1 | TRBV19 | TGTGCCAGTAGTATCCCCCTCTCGCTTAGGAGCTCCTACAATGAGCAGTTCTTC | CASSIPLSLRSSYNEQFF
- | many | TRBJ1-1 | TRBV7-9 | TGTGCCAGCAGCTTCCATTCCGACCGGGGGAGGAGGACTGAAGCTTTCTTT | CASSFHSDRGRRTEAFF
- | - | TRBJ2-2 | TRBV18 | TGTGCCAGCTCAACTGACAGGACCAACACCGGGGAGCTGTTTTTT | CASSTDRTNTGELFF
TRBD2 | - | TRBJ2-3 | TRBV3-1/TRBV3-2 | TGTGCCAGCAGCCAAGAAGGGACTAGCGGGACTCGGACAGATACGCAGTATTTT | CASSQEGTSGTRTDTQYF
- | once | TRBJ1-1 | TRBV28 | TGTGCCAGCAGTCTCAAAGTCCTACGTCCCACTGAAGCTTTCTTT | CASSLKVLRPTEAFF
TRBD1 | - | TRBJ1-5 | TRBV7-9 | TGTGCCAGCAGCTCGGACAGGGATTATCAGCCCCAGCATTTT | CASSSDRDYQPQHF
TRBD2 | - | TRBJ2-7 | TRBV29-1 | TGCAGCGTTGCTGGGGGGAGGGCCCGGGACGAGCAGTACTTC | CSVAGGRARDEQYF
TRBD1 | - | TRBJ1-4 | TRBV18 | TGTGCCAGCTCAGACAGGGGCTCAACTAATGAAAAACTGTTTTTT | CASSDRGSTNEKLFF
- | - | TRBJ2-2 | TRBV4-1 | TGCGCCAGCGCGAGGCTCTTCACCGGGGAGCTGTTTTTT | CASARLFTGELFF
- | many | TRBJ1-2 | TRBV20-1 | TGCAGTGCTACCGACAGCTATGGCTACACCTTC | CSATDSYGYTF
- | - | TRBJ2-3 | TRBV27 | TGTGCCAGCTCCTCGTGGGGAGGAGATACGCAGTATTTT | CASSSWGGDTQYF
- | few | TRBJ2-1 | TRBV3-1/TRBV3-2 | TGTGCCAGCAGCCTGGGCCCCGGTGAGCAGTTCTTC | CASSLGPGEQFF
TRBD1 | - | TRBJ1-5 | TRBV20-1 | TGCAGTGCTAGTGGCGGGCCAGGGGGCGAAAATCAGCCCCAGCATTTT | CSASGGPGGENQPQHF
- | - | TRBJ1-6 | TRBV5-8 | TGTGCCAGCAGCTTGGGAGTTTTTGGGGCGCAACCCCTCCACTTT | CASSLGVFGAQPLHF